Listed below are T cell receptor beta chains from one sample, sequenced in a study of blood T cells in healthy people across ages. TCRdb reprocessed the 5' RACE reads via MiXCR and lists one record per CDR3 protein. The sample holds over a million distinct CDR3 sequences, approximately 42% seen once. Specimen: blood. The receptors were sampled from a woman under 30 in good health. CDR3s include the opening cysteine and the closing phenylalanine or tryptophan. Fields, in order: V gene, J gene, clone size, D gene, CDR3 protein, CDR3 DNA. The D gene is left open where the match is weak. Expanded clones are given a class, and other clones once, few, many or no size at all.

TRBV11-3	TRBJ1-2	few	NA	CASSLGAARRYGYTF	TGTGCCAGCAGCTTAGGTGCAGCCCGAAGGTACGGCTACACCTTC
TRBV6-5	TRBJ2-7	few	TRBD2	CASSYSSGGIYEQYF	TGTGCCAGCAGTTACTCTAGCGGGGGGATATACGAGCAGTACTTC
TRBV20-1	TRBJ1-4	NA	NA	CSAREKSEKLFF	TGCAGTGCTAGAGAGAAGAGCGAAAAACTGTTTTTT
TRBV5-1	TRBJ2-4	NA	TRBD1	CASSLGTGPNIQYF	TGCGCCAGCAGCTTGGGGACAGGACCGAACATTCAGTACTTC
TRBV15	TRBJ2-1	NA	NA	CATSRGSNEQFF	TGTGCCACCAGCAGGGGAAGCAATGAGCAGTTCTTC
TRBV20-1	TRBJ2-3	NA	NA	CSARDSYPADTQYF	TGCAGTGCTAGGGACTCCTATCCCGCAGATACGCAGTATTTT
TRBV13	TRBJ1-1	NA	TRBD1	CASSYNRGYSTEAFF	TGTGCCAGCAGCTACAACAGGGGATATAGTACTGAAGCTTTCTTT
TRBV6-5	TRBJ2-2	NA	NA	CASSYLWQANTGELFF	TGTGCCAGCAGTTACCTATGGCAGGCGAACACCGGGGAGCTGTTTTTT
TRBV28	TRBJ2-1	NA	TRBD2	CASSMGLAVSNEQFF	TGTGCCAGCAGTATGGGACTAGCGGTATCCAATGAGCAGTTCTTC
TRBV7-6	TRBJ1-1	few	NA	CASSFRKGTEAFF	TGTGCCAGCAGCTTTCGGAAGGGCACTGAAGCTTTCTTT
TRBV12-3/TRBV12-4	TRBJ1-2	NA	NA	CASGRSYGYTF	TGTGCCAGTGGACGGAGCTATGGCTACACCTTC
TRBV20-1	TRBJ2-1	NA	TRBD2	CSARSSGGLSEQFF	TGCAGTGCTAGATCCAGCGGGGGGTTAAGTGAGCAGTTCTTC
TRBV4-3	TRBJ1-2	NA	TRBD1	CASSQDRLGGWGYTF	TGCGCCAGCAGCCAAGATCGGTTAGGGGGCTGGGGCTACACCTTC
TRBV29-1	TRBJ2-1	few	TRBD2	CSERKRGRLQQFF	TGCAGCGAAAGAAAGCGGGGTCGGTTGCAGCAGTTCTTC
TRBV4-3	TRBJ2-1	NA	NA	CASSQEGQLIYNEQFF	TGCGCCAGCAGCCAAGAAGGACAGCTAATATACAATGAGCAGTTCTTC
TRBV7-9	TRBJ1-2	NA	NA	CARQNYLGGDYGYTF	TGTGCCCGCCAGAACTACCTAGGCGGGGACTATGGCTACACCTTC
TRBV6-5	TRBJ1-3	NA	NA	CASSYEGSGNTIYF	TGTGCCAGCAGTTACGAGGGCTCTGGAAACACCATATATTTT